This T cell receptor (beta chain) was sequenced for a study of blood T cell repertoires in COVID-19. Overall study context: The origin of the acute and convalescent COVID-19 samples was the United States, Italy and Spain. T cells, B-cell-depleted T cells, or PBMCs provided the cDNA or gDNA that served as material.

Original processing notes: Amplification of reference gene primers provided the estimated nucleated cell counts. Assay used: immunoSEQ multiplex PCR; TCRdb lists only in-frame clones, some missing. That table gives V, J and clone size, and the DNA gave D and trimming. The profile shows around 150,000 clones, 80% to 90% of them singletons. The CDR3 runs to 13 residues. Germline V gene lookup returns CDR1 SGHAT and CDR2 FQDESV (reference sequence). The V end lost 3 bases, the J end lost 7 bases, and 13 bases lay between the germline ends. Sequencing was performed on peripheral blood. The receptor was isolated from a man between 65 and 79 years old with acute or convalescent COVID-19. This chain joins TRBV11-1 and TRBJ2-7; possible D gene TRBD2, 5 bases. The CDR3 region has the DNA TGTGCCAGCAGCTTCGGGGTGGCCGAAGAGCAGTACTTC. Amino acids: CASSFGVAEEQYF.